This T cell receptor (beta chain) derives from a study of blood T cell repertoires in COVID-19. Study as a whole: Donors in the United States, Italy and Spain gave samples during acute or convalescent COVID-19. Sources were T cells, B-cell-depleted T cells, or PBMCs; the material itself was cDNA or gDNA.

Sequencing was performed with immunoSEQ multiplex PCR; in TCRdb, only in-frame clones are kept and a portion is missing. The data hold some 50,000 clones, with over 80% observed a single time. The V gene end was trimmed by 4 bases and the J gene end by 4 bases; junction bases not matched to a gene: 3. CDR1 is GTSNPN, CDR2 SVGIG, per germline (reference sequence). The CDR3 runs to 13 residues. This clonotype was obtained from a human donor in a cohort sampled during active COVID-19. V is TRBV30 and J is TRBJ1-2; TRBD1 aligns across 10 bases. The sample was peripheral blood. The CDR3 reads CAWTGTGVYGYTF. The CDR3 DNA reads TGTGCCTGGACCGGGACAGGGGTCTATGGCTACACCTTC.